The 25 T cell receptor beta chains below all came from one sample that was sequenced in a study of shared clonotypes between healthy human individuals. Positive CCR7 selection of CD45RO-negative cells yielded the naive CD8 cells, and terminally differentiated effector memory CD45RA+ cells were excluded. Assay: immunoSEQ multiplex PCR; the TCRdb copy retains only in-frame clones and omits some. The data contain about 700,000 clones, around 92% of them singletons. Sequenced material: naive CD8+ T cells sorted from blood. These receptors were obtained from a man aged 30 to 45 in good health.

J is TRBJ1-2 and V is TRBV6-6; the D is unclear. The CDR3 is 15 residues long. Germline lookup yields CDR1 MNHNY and CDR2 SVGAGI (reference sequence). Trimming shortened V by 6 bases and J by 2 bases, and 16 bases separated the two germline ends. CDR3: CASSPSGVMNYGYTF. CDR3 nucleotides: TGTGCCAGCAGCCCGAGCGGGGTAATGAACTATGGCTACACCTTC.

The chain carries TRBV2 and TRBJ2-7; D is unclear. The germline V and J ends were trimmed by 1 base and 6 bases, with 4 bases remaining between them. The length of the CDR3 is 11 residues. Germline CDR1 SNHLY, CDR2 FYNNEI. This CDR3 reads CASSEGSEQYF. As DNA, the CDR3 is TGTGCCAGCAGTGAAGGGTCCGAGCAGTACTTC.

This clone appeared once. The CDR3 bases are TGTGCCAGCGAAAGGACAATGAACACCGGGGAGCTGTTTTTT. Translating it yields CASERTMNTGELFF. This chain links TRBV7-9 with TRBJ2-2, with a weak D call TRBD1 (5 bases). Looked up from germline, CDR1 is SEHNR and CDR2 is FQNEAQ (reference sequence). V was clipped by 8 bases and J by 1 base, with 11 bases between them. The CDR3 is 14 amino acids.

The rearrangement joins TRBV29-1 to TRBJ2-1; tentatively, D is TRBD1 or TRBD2 (5 bases each). V was clipped by 4 bases and J by 2 bases, with 15 bases between them. The germline CDR1 and CDR2 sequences are SQVTM and ANQGSEA. The CDR3 is 15 amino acids. DNA for the CDR3: TGCAGCGTTGTTGTCCCGGGACCACCCTACAATGAGCAGTTCTTC. Translating it yields CSVVVPGPPYNEQFF.

This clone was found a few times. The V and J genes are TRBV9 and TRBJ2-1, with D tentatively TRBD1 (5 bases). Trimming pared 0 bases from V and 4 bases from J, leaving 5 bases between. Germline V gene data show CDR1 as SGDLS and CDR2 as YYNGEE. This CDR3 spans 13 amino acids. CDR3 sequence reads: CASSVEGYNEQFF. CDR3 sequence (DNA): TGTGCCAGCAGCGTAGAGGGGTACAATGAGCAGTTCTTC.

The gene calls are TRBV15 and TRBJ2-2; possibly TRBD2 for D (6 bases). The CDR3 loop spans 16 amino acids. Germline V lookup: CDR1 LNHNV, CDR2 YYDKDF (reference sequence). Trimming removed 0 bases from V and 8 bases from J, with 16 bases in between. The CDR3 DNA reads as TGTGCCACCAGCAGAGATGGGGGGAACCCACGAGGGGAGCTGTTTTTT. Protein product: CATSRDGGNPRGELFF.

This clone was observed at least ten times. The V gene is TRBV4-2, the J gene TRBJ2-1, with 10 bases aligning to TRBD2. This CDR3 has 16 amino acids. With 0 bases clipped from V and 4 bases from J, the junction kept 3 bases outside the gene matches. From germline, CDR1 is LGHNA and CDR2 YNFKEQ. The CDR3 loop is CASSQDETSGYNEQFF. In DNA form, the CDR3 reads TGTGCCAGCAGCCAAGATGAGACTAGCGGGTACAATGAGCAGTTCTTC.

This chain links TRBV7-9 with TRBJ2-7, with 7 bases identical to TRBD1. Germline CDR1 reads SEHNR; CDR2 reads FQNEAQ (reference sequence). The length of the CDR3 is 17 residues. V trimming: 5 bases; J trimming: 2 bases; junction bases outside the gene matches: 15. The CDR3 sequence: CASSRASAGTDAYEQYF. CDR3 coding DNA: TGTGCCAGCAGCCGAGCTTCGGCCGGGACAGACGCCTACGAGCAGTACTTC. Full variable domain (missing parts from reference TRBV7-9 and TRBJ2-7): DTGVSQNPRHKITKRGQNVTFRCDPISEHNRLYWYRQTLGQGPEFLTYFQNEAQLEKSRLLSDRFSAERPKGSFSTLEIQRTEQGDSAMYLCASSRASAGTDAYEQYFGPGTRLTVT.

The chain joins TRBV7-9 to TRBJ2-7; 13 nucleotides line up with TRBD2. The germline V gene has CDR1 SEHNR and CDR2 FQNEAQ (reference sequence). The CDR3 covers 16 residues. V was pared by 2 bases and J by 5 bases, with 6 bases of the junction left unmatched. The CDR3 sequence: CASSLTSGRAKNEQYF. DNA of the CDR3: TGTGCCAGCAGCTTAACTAGCGGGAGGGCCAAGAACGAGCAGTACTTC.

The chain employs TRBV11-2 and TRBJ2-7; D gene unclear. Trimming cost V 5 bases and J 3 bases, with 11 bases left between them. The CDR3 totals 13 residues. Germline V gene sequence: CDR1 SGHAT, CDR2 FQNNGV. The CDR3 sequence is CASSVYVFYEQYF. In DNA, the CDR3 is TGTGCCAGCAGCGTTTATGTATTCTACGAGCAGTACTTC.

In nucleotides, the CDR3 is TGTGCCACCCGAAGGACTAGCGGGATCTACGAGCAGTACTTC. Its translation is CATRRTSGIYEQYF. V and J are TRBV2 and TRBJ2-7; 12 nucleotides align to TRBD2. This CDR3 contains 14 residues. Germline CDR1 is SNHLY and CDR2 is FYNNEI. V was pared by 10 bases and J by 3 bases, with 7 bases of the junction left unmatched.

The rearrangement joins TRBV15 to TRBJ2-5; D not certain. The CDR3 runs to 12 residues. Germline V gene data show CDR1 as LNHNV and CDR2 as YYDKDF (reference sequence). Trimming left V 1 base short and J 11 bases short, with 11 bases between. The DNA of the CDR3 is TGTGCCACCAGCAGAGTCACGGAATCTCAGTACTTC. Protein product: CATSRVTESQYF.

This rearrangement joins TRBV6-5 to TRBJ1-1; no clear D gene. In germline, CDR1 is MNHEY, CDR2 SVGAGI. The CDR3 is made up of 14 amino acids. The V end lost 6 bases, the J end lost 1 base, and 12 bases lay between the germline ends. The CDR3 coding sequence is TGTGCCAGCAGCCCGTCGGGTTGGAACACTGAAGCTTTCTTT. Amino acids: CASSPSGWNTEAFF.

The chain links TRBV6-6 to TRBJ2-1, with 7 bases that match TRBD1. CDR1 is MNHNY and CDR2 is SVGAGI in the germline V gene (reference sequence). The CDR3 covers 15 residues. The ends lost 6 bases at V and 4 bases at J; junction bases unmatched: 9. CDR3 nucleotides: TGTGCCAGCAGAAGACAGGGTCCAACTTACAATGAGCAGTTCTTC. Protein: CASRRQGPTYNEQFF.

The V and J genes are TRBV6-6 and TRBJ2-7; TRBD1 aligns across 8 bases. Germline CDR1 is MNHNY and CDR2 is SVGAGI (reference sequence). The V gene end was trimmed by 5 bases and the J gene end by 1 base; junction bases not matched to a gene: 7. The CDR3 consists of 15 residues. DNA of the CDR3: TGTGCCAGCAGTGCCCTCGGGACAGGTTCCTACGAGCAGTACTTC. Protein product: CASSALGTGSYEQYF.

The chain recombines TRBV28 with TRBJ2-7; D gene unclear. The germline gives CDR1 MDHEN, CDR2 SYDVKM. V was shortened by 3 bases and J by 1 base, with 7 bases between the two germline ends. This CDR3 spans 13 amino acids. CDR3 in amino acids: CASSFSVSYEQYF. CDR3 nucleotide sequence: TGTGCCAGCAGTTTTTCGGTTTCCTACGAGCAGTACTTC.

This chain links TRBV7-8 with TRBJ2-2; 7 bases are a match to TRBD1. The CDR3 contains 18 residues. In germline, CDR1 is SGHVS, CDR2 FQNEAQ. Trimming removed 1 base from V and 3 bases from J; junction bases left unmatched: 11. CDR3 protein: CASSLVTFTGADTGELFF. CDR3 coding DNA: TGTGCCAGCAGCTTAGTAACCTTCACAGGGGCTGACACCGGGGAGCTGTTTTTT.

There are many counts of this clone. The rearrangement joins TRBV6-4 to TRBJ2-3, with 9 positions matching TRBD2. V lost 3 bases and J lost 4; bases outside the gene matches: 2. CDR1 and CDR2 (germline): MRHNA, SNTAGT. This CDR3 has 14 residues. Here the CDR3 reads CASSESSGADTQYF. The CDR3 DNA reads TGTGCCAGCAGTGAATCTAGCGGGGCAGATACGCAGTATTTT.

V gene TRBV7-2 combines with J gene TRBJ2-5, with TRBD1 matching over 8 bases. Germline CDR1 reads SGHTA; CDR2 reads FQGNSA. This CDR3 contains 17 residues. V trimming: 3 bases; J trimming: 2 bases; junction bases outside the gene matches: 11. CDR3 DNA: TGTGCCAGCAGCTTGGCGGGTCCGGGACAGGCTCAAGAGACCCAGTACTTC. It specifies CASSLAGPGQAQETQYF.

The rearrangement uses TRBV11-3 and TRBJ2-7, with D possibly being TRBD2 (5 bases). This CDR3 is 15 amino acids long. Trimming shortened V by 4 bases and J by 1 base, and 14 bases separated the two germline ends. Germline lookup yields CDR1 SGHNT and CDR2 YENEEA. This CDR3 reads CASSSKDLWSYEQYF. DNA for the CDR3: TGTGCCAGCAGCTCGAAGGACTTGTGGTCCTACGAGCAGTACTTC.

With regard to this clone: This CDR3 is also generated by other DNA sequences in the sample. The rearrangement joins TRBV6-5 to TRBJ1-5; D gene unclear. The CDR3 sequence is 13 residues long. V lost 2 bases, J lost 4 bases, and 6 bases lay in between. Germline CDR1 and CDR2: MNHEY and SVGAGI. The CDR3, as DNA: TGTGCCAGCAGTTACGGGCAGAATCAGCCCCAGCATTTT. It is translated as CASSYGQNQPQHF.

The rearrangement uses TRBV7-9 and TRBJ2-3; 7 positions match TRBD1. From germline, CDR1 is SEHNR and CDR2 FQNEAQ (reference sequence). The ends lost 2 bases at V and 2 bases at J; junction bases unmatched: 4. The CDR3 is 15 residues long. CDR3 sequence (DNA): TGTGCCAGCAGCTTAAGGGGACAGCTCACAGATACGCAGTATTTT. Translation gives CASSLRGQLTDTQYF.

The count of this clone is one. The gene calls are TRBV18 and TRBJ2-1; 10 nucleotides agree with TRBD2. The CDR3 is made up of 17 amino acids. Trimming at V came to 8 bases and at J to 5 bases, leaving 15 bases not matched to a gene. Per germline, CDR1 KGHSH and CDR2 LQKENI. In nucleotides, the CDR3 is TGTGCCAGCCAAGAGCGGGAGGGCCGCTACGAAAACAATGAGCAGTTCTTC. It is translated as CASQEREGRYENNEQFF.

The J gene is TRBJ1-4, the V gene TRBV4-1, with a weak D call TRBD1 (6 bases). V gave up 4 bases and J gave up 8 bases, with 17 bases separating them. The CDR3 length is 15 residues. Looked up from germline, CDR1 is MGHRA and CDR2 is YSYEKL. CDR3 protein: CASSRQGPGQEKLFF. Here the CDR3 DNA reads TGCGCCAGCAGCCGCCAGGGGCCCGGACAGGAAAAACTGTTTTTT.

This rearrangement joins TRBV19 to TRBJ1-5; TRBD1 is a possible D gene (6 bases). This CDR3 region has 15 residues. V lost 2 bases and J 6 bases, leaving 14 bases between the germline ends. Germline V gene sequence: CDR1 LNHDA, CDR2 SQIVND (reference sequence). CDR3 coding DNA: TGTGCCAGTAGTATATTAGAGGGGGGCGGTCAGCCCCAGCATTTT. It codes for CASSILEGGGQPQHF.